This TCR beta chain stems from a study of cytomegalovirus exposure and HLA in healthy donors. Nominally healthy donors were sampled, though unrecorded immune exposures were likely. Comments on this clone: The antigen remains undetermined.

This CDR3 has 15 amino acids. Germline assignment: CDR1 SGHTA and CDR2 FQGNSA. V lost 2 bases, J lost 5 bases, and 13 bases lay in between. PCR employed 60 Vbeta and 13 Jbeta primers. The protocol was immunoSEQ multiplex PCR, while the TCRdb copy is restricted to in-frame clones and leaves out a portion. The profile covers 35,000 to 45,000 clones, with around 70% appearing a single time and about 3.2% taken by the ten largest. Study-wide results and caveats: TCR beta chain V- and J-gene trimming was linked, in a later analysis, to a missense variant in DCLRE1C. Reported performance of the classifier showed diagnosis of cytomegalovirus status with high specificity and sensitivity. Later on, an analysis showed TCR association rates differing by HLA locus, with DRB1 the most and HLA-C the fewest.

The sample was PBMCs. The receptor was derived from a woman younger than 45 in good health and CMV-seronegative. The genes are TRBV7-2 and TRBJ1-5; TRBD1 is a possible D gene (6 bases). CDR3: CASSLIEGVYQPQHF. The CDR3 DNA is TGTGCCAGCAGCTTAATTGAGGGGGTTTATCAGCCCCAGCATTTT.